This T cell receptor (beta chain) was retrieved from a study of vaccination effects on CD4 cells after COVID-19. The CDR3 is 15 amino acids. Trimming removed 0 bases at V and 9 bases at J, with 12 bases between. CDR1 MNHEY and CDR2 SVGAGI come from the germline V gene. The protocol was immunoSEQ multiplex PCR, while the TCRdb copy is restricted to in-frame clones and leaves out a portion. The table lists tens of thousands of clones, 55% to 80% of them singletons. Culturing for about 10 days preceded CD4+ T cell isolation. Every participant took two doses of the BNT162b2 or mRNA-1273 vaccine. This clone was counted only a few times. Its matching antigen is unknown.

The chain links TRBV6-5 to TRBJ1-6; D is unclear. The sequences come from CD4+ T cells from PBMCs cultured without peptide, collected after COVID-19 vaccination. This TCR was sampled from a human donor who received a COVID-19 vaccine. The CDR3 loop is CASSYSKRSGSPLHF. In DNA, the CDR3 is TGTGCCAGCAGTTACTCGAAACGTTCGGGTTCACCCCTCCACTTT.